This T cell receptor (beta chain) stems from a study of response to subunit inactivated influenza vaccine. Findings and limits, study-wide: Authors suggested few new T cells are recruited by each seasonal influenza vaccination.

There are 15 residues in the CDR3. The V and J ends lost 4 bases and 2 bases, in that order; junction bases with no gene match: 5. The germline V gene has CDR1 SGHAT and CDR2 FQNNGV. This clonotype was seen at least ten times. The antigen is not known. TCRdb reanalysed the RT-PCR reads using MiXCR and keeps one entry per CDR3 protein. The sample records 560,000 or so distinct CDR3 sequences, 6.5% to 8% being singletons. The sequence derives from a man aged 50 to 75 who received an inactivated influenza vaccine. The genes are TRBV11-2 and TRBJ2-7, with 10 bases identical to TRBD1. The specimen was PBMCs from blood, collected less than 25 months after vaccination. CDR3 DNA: TGTGCCAGCAGCTCTGCCGGGACAGGGGCCTACGAGCAGTACTTC. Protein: CASSSAGTGAYEQYF.